This is a list of T cell receptor beta chains from one sample in a study of shared T cell receptors in the human thymus. Libraries were prepared by immunoSEQ multiplex PCR; TCRdb keeps only in-frame clonotypes and omits some of them. Found here are hundreds of thousands of clones, 75% to 80% of them singletons; the top ten hold 0.01% to 0.015%. The sample was also linked to a second study, of human thymus T cells.

Specimen: thymocytes. These receptors all come from a boy under two years old with a congenital heart defect. Both conserved end residues are part of each CDR3. A D gene is named only where the DNA matches it firmly. Expanded clones are given a class, and other clones once, few, many or no size at all.

size: .
J: TRBJ1-1
D: .
length: 14
V: TRBV11-2
CDR3: CASSFPRVNTEAFF
DNA: TGTGCCAGCAGCTTTCCTCGAGTGAACACTGAAGCTTTCTTT

size: few
J: TRBJ2-7
D: .
length: 15
V: TRBV7-2
CDR3: CASSSDSDLRYEQYF
DNA: TGTGCCAGCAGTTCCGACTCCGACCTTCGCTACGAGCAGTACTTC

size: once
J: TRBJ2-3
D: TRBD2
length: 15
V: TRBV27
CDR3: CASREKGLYTDTQYF
DNA: TGTGCCAGCAGGGAAAAGGGACTATACACAGATACGCAGTATTTT

size: once
J: TRBJ2-1
D: TRBD2
length: 16
V: TRBV4-1
CDR3: CASSQSGLASLNEQFF
DNA: TGCGCCAGCAGCCAATCGGGACTAGCGAGTCTCAATGAGCAGTTCTTC

size: .
J: TRBJ2-1
D: TRBD2
length: 18
V: TRBV28
CDR3: CASSLPSGLGVIYNEQFF
DNA: TGTGCCAGCAGCTTACCCTCAGGACTAGGTGTGATATACAATGAGCAGTTCTTC

size: .
J: TRBJ1-5
D: TRBD1
length: 13
V: TRBV7-8
CDR3: CASSPGQYQPQHF
DNA: TGTGCCAGCAGCCCGGGACAGTATCAGCCCCAGCATTTT

size: .
J: TRBJ1-1
D: .
length: 17
V: TRBV29-1
CDR3: CSVESRAGQNMNTEAFF
DNA: TGCAGCGTTGAATCCAGGGCCGGACAGAACATGAACACTGAAGCTTTCTTT

size: .
J: TRBJ2-7
D: .
length: 12
V: TRBV30
CDR3: CAWSPGVYEQYF
DNA: TGTGCCTGGAGCCCGGGTGTCTACGAGCAGTACTTC

size: .
J: TRBJ2-7
D: TRBD2
length: 17
V: TRBV4-1
CDR3: CASSLPREAGEEDEQYF
DNA: TGCGCCAGCAGCCTCCCGCGTGAGGCGGGAGAAGAGGACGAGCAGTACTTC

size: few
J: TRBJ2-2
D: .
length: 14
V: TRBV10-1
CDR3: CASSESSHTGELFF
DNA: TGCGCCAGCAGTGAGTCTAGCCACACCGGGGAGCTGTTTTTT

size: .
J: TRBJ2-5
D: .
length: 19
V: TRBV7-9
CDR3: CASSLGPSKVNDYQETQYF
DNA: TGTGCCAGCAGCTTAGGTCCGTCTAAAGTCAACGATTACCAAGAGACCCAGTACTTC

size: .
J: TRBJ2-2
D: TRBD2
length: 18
V: TRBV9
CDR3: CASSASGGALTNTGELFF
DNA: TGTGCCAGCAGCGCCAGCGGGGGGGCACTTACGAACACCGGGGAGCTGTTTTTT

size: .
J: TRBJ2-7
D: .
length: 13
V: TRBV5-4
CDR3: CASSLEGWGEQYF
DNA: TGTGCCAGCAGCTTGGAGGGGTGGGGCGAGCAGTACTTC

size: .
J: TRBJ1-2
D: .
length: 15
V: TRBV7-8
CDR3: CASSPENSLHYGYTF
DNA: TGTGCCAGCAGCCCTGAAAATTCCCTACACTATGGCTACACCTTC

size: .
J: TRBJ1-2
D: TRBD1
length: 16
V: TRBV29-1
CDR3: CSVERGWDSPSVGYTF
DNA: TGCAGCGTTGAAAGGGGGTGGGACAGCCCTTCTGTCGGCTACACCTTC

size: .
J: TRBJ2-1
D: .
length: 15
V: TRBV9
CDR3: CASSAASRGHNEQFF
DNA: TGTGCCAGCAGCGCCGCATCCCGCGGTCACAATGAGCAGTTCTTC

size: .
J: TRBJ1-3
D: .
length: 15
V: TRBV7-9
CDR3: CASSYQGPSGNTIYF
DNA: TGTGCCAGCAGCTATCAGGGCCCCTCTGGAAACACCATATATTTT

size: .
J: TRBJ1-1
D: TRBD1
length: 19
V: TRBV28
CDR3: CASRREPVPGQGTNTEAFF
DNA: TGTGCCAGCCGCCGGGAGCCGGTCCCGGGACAGGGGACAAACACTGAAGCTTTCTTT

size: .
J: TRBJ2-3
D: TRBD2
length: 16
V: TRBV7-9
CDR3: CASSLDLLAGTDTQYF
DNA: TGTGCCAGCAGCTTAGATTTACTAGCGGGCACAGATACGCAGTATTTT

size: .
J: TRBJ1-2
D: TRBD1
length: 15
V: TRBV11-2
CDR3: CASSRGQGDNYGYTF
DNA: TGTGCCAGCAGCCGCGGACAGGGTGATAACTATGGCTACACCTTC

size: few
J: TRBJ2-1
D: .
length: 12
V: TRBV28
CDR3: CASSRETKCKFF
DNA: TGTGCCAGCAGTCGAGAGACTAAGTGTAAGTTCTTC

size: .
J: TRBJ1-2
D: TRBD1
length: 15
V: TRBV27
CDR3: CASTLNPDRVGGYTF
DNA: TGTGCCAGCACCCTAAACCCGGACAGGGTCGGTGGCTACACCTTC

size: .
J: TRBJ2-2
D: .
length: 17
V: TRBV4-3
CDR3: CASSQDGPGGGTGELFF
DNA: TGCGCCAGCAGCCAAGATGGGCCAGGGGGAGGCACCGGGGAGCTGTTTTTT

size: .
J: TRBJ2-7
D: TRBD2
length: 14
V: TRBV15
CDR3: CAASRFRGAYEQYF
DNA: TGTGCCGCCAGCCGGTTTCGGGGGGCCTACGAGCAGTACTTC